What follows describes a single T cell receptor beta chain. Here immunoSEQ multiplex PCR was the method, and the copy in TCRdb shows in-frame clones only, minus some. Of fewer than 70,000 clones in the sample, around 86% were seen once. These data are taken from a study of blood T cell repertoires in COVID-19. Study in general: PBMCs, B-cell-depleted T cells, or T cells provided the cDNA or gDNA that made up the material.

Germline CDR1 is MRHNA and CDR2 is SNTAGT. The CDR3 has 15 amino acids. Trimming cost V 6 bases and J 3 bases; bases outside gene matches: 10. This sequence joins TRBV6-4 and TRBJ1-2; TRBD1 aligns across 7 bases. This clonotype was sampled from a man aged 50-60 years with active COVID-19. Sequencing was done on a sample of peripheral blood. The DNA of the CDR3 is TGTGCCAGCAGGCCTAAGACAGGGCCCGACTATGGCTACACCTTC. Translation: CASRPKTGPDYGYTF.